This T cell receptor beta chain was sequenced in a study of blood T cell repertoires in COVID-19. Background on the study: Sites across the United States, Italy and Spain contributed samples from acute and convalescent COVID-19. Sample material is recorded as cDNA or gDNA derived from T cells, B-cell-depleted T cells, or PBMCs.

Of note for this clone: Other DNA variants within this sample encode the same CDR3.

Authors' data handling: It was from reference gene primer amplification that nucleated cell counts were estimated. TCRdb's copy holds only in-frame clones and misses some; the assay was immunoSEQ multiplex PCR. That table is the source of V, J and clone size, and D and trimming were worked out from the DNA. The sample comprises roughly 110,000 clones, about 84% of which are singletons, and 13% to 15% rests with the top ten. The CDR3 consists of 15 residues. Germline CDR1 and CDR2: LGHDT and YNNKEL (reference sequence). V gave up 0 bases and J gave up 1 base, with 7 bases separating them. This TCR derives from a woman aged 55 to 70 with acute or convalescent COVID-19. The V gene is TRBV3-1 (or the pseudogene TRBV3-2), the J gene TRBJ1-5; D gene uncertain. What was sequenced was peripheral blood. CDR3 nucleotide sequence: TGTGCCAGCAGCCAAGATGGAGGGAGCAATCAGCCCCAGCATTTT. Protein product: CASSQDGGSNQPQHF.